This paragraph covers one T cell receptor beta chain sequence. Method: immunoSEQ multiplex PCR; TCRdb's copy keeps in-frame clones and lacks some. The sample contains 95,000 to 150,000 clones, about 80% of which appear only once. The sample comes from a study of blood T cell repertoires in COVID-19. Across the study: There were acute and convalescent COVID-19 samples, and they came from the United States, Italy and Spain. From T cells, B-cell-depleted T cells, or PBMCs came the material, which was cDNA or gDNA.

CDR1 and CDR2 (germline): MRHNA, SNTAGT. This CDR3 is 17 amino acids long. V was clipped by 6 bases and J by 6 bases; unmatched bases: 16. This chain joins TRBV6-4 and TRBJ2-7; TRBD2 aligns across 11 bases. The sample comprised peripheral blood. This TCR was sampled from a human donor in a cohort sampled during active COVID-19. The CDR3 DNA reads TGTGCCAGCAGCGCCGGGACTAGCGGCCCCCGGGGAGGCGAGCAGTACTTC. This codes for CASSAGTSGPRGGEQYF.